The 25 T cell receptor beta chains below were found in one sample sequenced in a study of shared clonotypes between healthy human individuals. Profiling relied on immunoSEQ multiplex PCR, and the TCRdb table lists in-frame clones only, not all of them. The data show around 1,100,000 clones, 60% to 85% seen once. The source material was memory CD4+ T cells from PBMCs. Specified subset: CD45RA-negative fraction. These receptors were taken from a man younger than 35 in good health. Some clones in this sample may be carry-over from other donors' samples.

The V call is TRBV5-1, the J call TRBJ2-1, with D hard to call. The germline V gene encodes CDR1 SGHRS and CDR2 YFSETQ. The CDR3 consists of 14 residues. Trimming shortened V by 4 bases and J by 3 bases, and 11 bases separated the two germline ends. In nucleotides, the CDR3 is TGCGCCAGCAGCCCAGATCCCCTCTACAATGAGCAGTTCTTC. It encodes CASSPDPLYNEQFF.

The chain employs TRBV2 and TRBJ2-7; perhaps TRBD2 as D (6 bases). Germline CDR1 and CDR2: SNHLY and FYNNEI. The ends were cut back, 7 bases at V and 2 bases at J, with 21 bases in the middle. The CDR3 contains 16 residues. This CDR3 reads CASTAYGWGVTYEQYF. The CDR3 DNA reads TGTGCCAGCACCGCATATGGGTGGGGGGTCACCTACGAGCAGTACTTC.

This chain uses TRBV20-1 with TRBJ1-2; D call uncertain. The CDR3 is 11 amino acids. Per germline, CDR1 DFQATT and CDR2 SNEGSKA (reference sequence). The CDR3 region has the DNA TGCCAAACCGGGTCTAACTATGGCTACACCTTC. Amino acids: CQTGSNYGYTF.

The V call is TRBV10-1, the J call TRBJ2-1; TRBD2 matches at 7 bases. The CDR3 length is 17 residues. CDR1 is WNHNN, CDR2 SYGVQD, per germline (reference sequence). Trimming at V came to 8 bases and at J to 3 bases, leaving 16 bases not matched to a gene. CDR3 in amino acids: CASSGEISGGFYNEQFF. Written as DNA, the CDR3 is TGCGCCAGCTCCGGGGAAATATCGGGGGGTTTCTACAATGAGCAGTTCTTC.

The gene calls are TRBV14 and TRBJ1-1; no definite D call. The CDR3 is 16 amino acids. Germline CDR1 SGHDN, CDR2 FVKESK. V lost 11 bases and J lost 3, with 25 bases in between. DNA for the CDR3: TGTGCCCCCCAGGCCCAAGGATGGCTAACGGACACTGAAGCTTTCTTT. This translates into CAPQAQGWLTDTEAFF.

This clone came up once. V is TRBV29-1 and J is TRBJ2-3, with 9 bases that match TRBD1. There are 15 residues in the CDR3. Germline-derived CDR1 and CDR2 are SQVTM and ANQGSEA. J lost 3 bases, V lost 5 bases, and 9 bases had no gene match. The CDR3 loop reads CSVYSGTGRTDTQYF. The CDR3 coding sequence is TGCAGCGTTTATTCCGGGACAGGGCGTACAGATACGCAGTATTTT.

This clone has a single count. The V call is TRBV5-6, the J call TRBJ2-7, with D possibly matching TRBD1 (5 bases). Trimming removed 5 bases from V and 7 bases from J, with 16 bases in between. Per the germline V gene, CDR1 is SGHDT and CDR2 is YYEEEE. CDR3 length: 13 amino acids. CDR3 in amino acids: CASSPPDMWEQYF. DNA of the CDR3: TGTGCCAGCAGTCCCCCGGACATGTGGGAGCAGTACTTC.

The chain is built from TRBV6-6 and TRBJ2-7; 11 positions agree with TRBD2. V was clipped by 6 bases and J by 2 bases; unmatched bases: 6. The CDR3 length is 15 residues. Per the germline V gene, CDR1 is MNHNY and CDR2 is SVGAGI (reference sequence). The CDR3 region has the DNA TGTGCCAGCAGACCCACTAGCGGGAGTACCTACGAGCAGTACTTC. It codes for CASRPTSGSTYEQYF.

The genes are TRBV19 and TRBJ1-1; tentative D call: TRBD1 (5 bases). Germline-derived CDR1 and CDR2 are LNHDA and SQIVND (reference sequence). V gave up 10 bases and J gave up 5 bases, with 11 bases separating them. There are 11 residues in the CDR3. The chain's CDR3 is CATRGETEAFF. DNA for the CDR3: TGTGCCACCAGAGGGGAAACTGAAGCTTTCTTT.

The chain is built from TRBV4-2 and TRBJ1-5; D may be TRBD1 (5 bases). Trimming removed 3 bases from V and 3 bases from J, with 12 bases in between. This CDR3 region has 15 residues. From germline, CDR1 is LGHNA and CDR2 YNFKEQ. Written as DNA, the CDR3 is TGTGCCAGCAGCCACCCAGACAGTTTCAATCAGCCCCAGCATTTT. Its translation: CASSHPDSFNQPQHF.

V gene TRBV5-1 combines with J gene TRBJ2-4; TRBD2 matches at 7 bases. The junction had 7 bases not matched to a gene; V was cut back by 5 bases and J by 8 bases. Germline V gene sequence: CDR1 SGHRS, CDR2 YFSETQ. The CDR3 loop spans 13 amino acids. CDR3 residues: CASSRAGRDIQYF. The CDR3 DNA reads TGCGCCAGCAGTCGAGCGGGACGGGACATTCAGTACTTC.

The chain joins TRBV25-1 to TRBJ2-1; 9 bases map to TRBD2. The germline CDR1 and CDR2 sequences are MGHDK and SYGVNS. The CDR3 has 14 amino acids. The V segment lost 4 bases and the J segment 6 bases; nucleotides outside the gene matches: 4. The CDR3 coding sequence is TGTGCCAGCAGTGTAGCGGGAGCCGCCAATGAGCAGTTCTTC. Its protein is CASSVAGAANEQFF.

This clone was recorded once. The V and J genes are TRBV28 and TRBJ2-2; D is possibly TRBD2 (7 bases). The V end lost 6 bases, the J end lost 6 bases, and 26 bases lay between the germline ends. This CDR3 comprises 18 residues. Germline assignment: CDR1 MDHEN and CDR2 SYDVKM. The CDR3 DNA sequence: TGTGCCAGCAGCCTCTGGGACTACGGGGGCCTAGGCTCCGGGGAGCTGTTTTTT. Translating it yields CASSLWDYGGLGSGELFF.

The chain couples TRBV7-2 to TRBJ2-1; the D is unclear. V gave up 0 bases and J gave up 4 bases, with 7 bases separating them. Germline CDR1 is SGHTA and CDR2 is FQGNSA. The CDR3 is 14 residues long. In DNA form, the CDR3 reads TGTGCCAGCAGCTTAGCGCTAGTTTACAATGAGCAGTTCTTC. Its protein product is CASSLALVYNEQFF. Complete variable domain (other parts from reference TRBV7-2 and TRBJ2-1): GAGVSQSPSNKVTEKGKDVELRCDPISGHTALYWYRQSLGQGLEFLIYFQGNSAPDKSGLPSDRFSAERTGGSVSTLTIQRTQQEDSAVYLCASSLALVYNEQFFGPGTRLTVL.

This chain connects TRBV7-9 to TRBJ1-3; D unclear. The CDR3 has 16 amino acids. From germline, CDR1 is SEHNR and CDR2 FQNEAQ (reference sequence). Trimming stripped 5 bases from V and 4 bases from J, with 18 bases between. The CDR3 is CASSIDTPREGNTIYF. For the CDR3, the DNA is TGTGCCAGCAGCATCGACACACCCCGCGAAGGAAACACCATATATTTT.

This chain uses TRBV4-2 with TRBJ2-7; 7 bases line up with TRBD2. The germline CDR1 and CDR2 sequences are LGHNA and YNFKEQ. The CDR3 is 18 residues long. Trimming cost V 1 base and J 0 bases; bases outside gene matches: 12. DNA of the CDR3: TGTGCCAGCAGCCAAGGGTTTGCTTCGGGAGGTCTCTCCTACGAGCAGTACTTC. This encodes CASSQGFASGGLSYEQYF.

V gene TRBV7-2 combines with J gene TRBJ2-4; a weak D match, TRBD2 (5 bases). The CDR3 totals 12 residues. Germline CDR1 and CDR2: SGHTA and FQGNSA. V was shortened by 5 bases and J by 6 bases, with 8 bases between the two germline ends. CDR3 sequence reads: CASSHRGNIQYF. The CDR3 DNA sequence: TGTGCCAGCAGCCACCGGGGAAACATTCAGTACTTC.

The CDR3 sequence: CASSLPGSFQETQYF. In DNA form, the CDR3 reads TGTGCCAGCAGTTTACCGGGCTCTTTCCAAGAGACCCAGTACTTC. V gene TRBV28 combines with J gene TRBJ2-5; D gene ambiguous. The germline V gene has CDR1 MDHEN and CDR2 SYDVKM. Trimming took 2 bases from V and 1 from J, leaving 11 bases between them. CDR3 length equals 15 residues.

The CDR3 sequence is CASSSPSGRGGNQPQHF. CDR3 in DNA: TGTGCCAGTAGCAGCCCGTCAGGGCGCGGTGGCAATCAGCCCCAGCATTTT. The V call is TRBV19, the J call TRBJ1-5; the D gene is possibly TRBD1 (5 bases). The CDR3 is made up of 17 amino acids. Trimming removed 6 bases from V and 2 bases from J, with 20 bases in between. Looked up from germline, CDR1 is LNHDA and CDR2 is SQIVND (reference sequence).

About this clone itself: The same CDR3 is also encoded by other DNA sequences in this sample. The chain's CDR3 is CASSPDRGGEKLFF. The CDR3 coding sequence is TGTGCCAGCTCACCGGACAGGGGAGGTGAAAAACTGTTTTTT. V usage is TRBV18 and J usage is TRBJ1-4; 9 bases agree with TRBD1. The CDR3 covers 14 residues. Germline V gene data show CDR1 as KGHSH and CDR2 as LQKENI. J was trimmed by 7 bases and V by 3 bases; bases with no gene match: 3.

The sample holds one count of this clone. The chain carries TRBV29-1 and TRBJ2-1; TRBD1 agrees at 9 bases. Germline values: CDR1 SQVTM, CDR2 ANQGSEA. The trim removed 1 base at V and 1 base at J, leaving 2 bases unmatched. The CDR3 covers 15 residues. The CDR3 sequence: CSVEGTGVSYNEQFF. DNA of the CDR3: TGCAGCGTTGAAGGGACAGGGGTATCCTACAATGAGCAGTTCTTC.

The chain is built from TRBV2 and TRBJ2-7; 10 bases match TRBD2. CDR1 and CDR2 from the germline V gene are SNHLY and FYNNEI. V shed 7 bases and J 3 bases; nucleotides not matched to a gene: 6. CDR3 length equals 14 residues. CDR3 loop: CASIVAGGLYEQYF. The CDR3 DNA is TGTGCCAGCATCGTAGCGGGAGGCCTCTACGAGCAGTACTTC.

The chain combines TRBV18 with TRBJ2-3, with 13 bases matching TRBD2. The CDR3 loop spans 16 amino acids. The J segment lost 4 bases and the V segment lost 3 bases, leaving 4 bases of the junction unmatched. The germline V gene encodes CDR1 KGHSH and CDR2 LQKENI. CDR3 DNA: TGTGCCAGCTCACCTACGGGACTAGCGGGATCAGATACGCAGTATTTT. Translated: CASSPTGLAGSDTQYF.

The CDR3 spells CASSLINGEQFF. As DNA, the CDR3 is TGTGCCAGCAGCTTAATTAATGGTGAGCAGTTCTTC. The chain uses TRBV7-3 and TRBJ2-1, with D unclear. Trimming left V 1 base short and J 9 bases short, with 7 bases between. The CDR3 runs 12 residues. Germline V gene lookup returns CDR1 SGHTA and CDR2 FQGTGA.

V is TRBV5-1 and J is TRBJ1-1, with 9 bases that match TRBD1. Germline CDR1 is SGHRS and CDR2 is YFSETQ. The CDR3 consists of 14 residues. With 3 bases clipped from V and 6 bases from J, the junction kept 6 bases outside the gene matches. CDR3: CASSSTGQGAEAFF. The CDR3 DNA reads TGCGCCAGCAGCTCTACGGGACAGGGCGCTGAAGCTTTCTTT.